These 24 T cell receptor beta chains originate from one sample sequenced in a study of T cells in Graves' hyperthyroidism and ophthalmopathy. Researchers amplified the TCR beta CDR3 regions from RNA transcripts. The HTBI primer set served for first-round RT-PCR of the TCR CDR3. TCRdb used MiXCR to reprocess the multiplex PCR reads, holding one entry per CDR3 protein. The table records around 290,000 distinct CDR3 sequences, 10% to 15% of them present only once. The sample consisted of blood. The receptors come from a woman aged 25-40 years with Graves' hyperthyroidism that later progressed to Graves' ophthalmopathy.

The chain recombines TRBV6-8 with TRBJ2-1, with no clear D. Trimming shortened V by 6 bases and J by 0 bases, and 15 bases separated the two germline ends. Germline values: CDR1 MNHGY, CDR2 SAAAGT. The length of the CDR3 is 16 residues. CDR3 loop: CASSPHLGSSYNEQFF. CDR3 bases: TGTGCCAGCAGCCCCCATTTGGGCAGCTCCTACAATGAGCAGTTCTTC.

This clonotype occurred many times. The rearrangement links TRBV6-5 to TRBJ1-4; 10 bases match TRBD1. V was clipped by 1 base and J by 8 bases; unmatched bases: 7. Germline CDR1 and CDR2: MNHEY and SVGAGI. The CDR3 spans 16 residues. The DNA of the CDR3 is TGTGCCAGCAGTTACTTGCGACAGGGGGCGTGGGAAAAACTGTTTTTT. Protein sequence: CASSYLRQGAWEKLFF.

This clonotype was seen repeatedly, ten times or more. The genes are TRBV30 and TRBJ1-1; D uncertain. CDR1 and CDR2 (germline): GTSNPN, SVGIG (reference sequence). The CDR3 contains 12 residues. V lost 0 bases and J lost 8, with 10 bases in between. CDR3 coding DNA: TGTGCCTGGAGTGTTGTGGGTGGGGAAGCTTTCTTT. Translation gives CAWSVVGGEAFF.

This clonotype was observed a few times. Being one base from a much bigger clone, this may be a read error. This sequence joins TRBV7-2 and TRBJ2-2; 10 positions agree with TRBD2. The J segment lost 5 bases and the V segment lost 5 bases, leaving 5 bases of the junction unmatched. CDR1 and CDR2 (germline): SGHTA, FQGNSA. There are 15 residues in the CDR3. The CDR3: CASSGGLARTGELFF. Here the CDR3 DNA reads TGTGCCAGCAGCGGGGGACTAGCGAGGACCGGGGAGCTGTTTTTT. The variable domain in full, completed from reference TRBV7-2 and TRBJ2-2, reads GAGVSQSPSNKVTEKGKDVELRCDPISGHTALYWYRQSLGQGLEFLIYFQGNSAPDKSGLPSDRFSAERTGGSVSTLTIQRTQQEDSAVYLCASSGGLARTGELFFGEGSRLTVL.

Worth noting for this clonotype: A much bigger clone sits one base away, suggesting this may be a read error. In nucleotides, the CDR3 is TGTGCCACCCAGACTAGAAGCTCCTACAATGAGCAGTACTTC. This gives the protein CATQTRSSYNEQYF. The chain couples TRBV10-3 to TRBJ2-1, with D possibly matching TRBD2 (6 bases). Matching the DNA end better, TRBJ2-7 makes the J call doubtful. The CDR3 length is 14 residues. Germline V gives CDR1 ENHRY, CDR2 SYGVKD.

This clonotype occurred many times. The gene calls are TRBV30 and TRBJ2-3; the match to TRBD1 covers 7 bases. The CDR3 sequence is 14 residues long. The J segment lost 5 bases and the V segment lost 3 bases, leaving 8 bases of the junction unmatched. Germline CDR1 reads GTSNPN; CDR2 reads SVGIG (reference sequence). For the CDR3, the DNA is TGTGCCTGGAGCCTGACAGGGTTTGGAGATACGCAGTATTTT. It translates to CAWSLTGFGDTQYF.

This clonotype was observed many times. V is TRBV6-6 and J is TRBJ2-1, with D unclear. Trimming shortened V by 2 bases and J by 7 bases, and 9 bases separated the two germline ends. Germline values: CDR1 MNHNY, CDR2 SVGAGI (reference sequence). The CDR3 sequence is 13 residues long. DNA for the CDR3: TGTGCCAGCAGTTACCTATCGGATAATGAGCAGTTCTTC. It codes for CASSYLSDNEQFF.

Ten or more counts support this clonotype. The V call is TRBV30, the J call TRBJ2-7, with unresolved D. There are 12 residues in the CDR3. Trimming took 3 bases from V and 2 from J, leaving 8 bases between them. Germline CDR1 GTSNPN, CDR2 SVGIG (reference sequence). The CDR3 sequence is CAWRRAAYEQYF. CDR3 coding DNA: TGTGCCTGGAGAAGGGCAGCCTACGAGCAGTACTTC. The entire variable domain, with the rest obtained from reference TRBV30 and TRBJ2-7, is as follows: SQTIHQWPATLVQPVGSPLSLECTVEGTSNPNLYWYRQAAGRGLQLLFYSVGIGQISSEVPQNLSASRPQDRQFILSSKKLLLSDSGFYLCAWRRAAYEQYFGPGTRLTVT.

The genes are TRBV6-1 and TRBJ2-7, with 12 bases that match TRBD2. CDR3 length: 20 amino acids. Per the germline V gene, CDR1 is MNHNS and CDR2 is SASEGT. With V trimmed by 6 bases and J by 1 base, 19 bases remained unmatched. CDR3 sequence: CASRSGTGVRLAGGSYEQYF. The CDR3 bases are TGTGCCAGCAGATCCGGGACAGGGGTCAGGCTAGCGGGAGGGTCCTACGAGCAGTACTTC.

This clonotype was seen repeatedly, ten times or more. This rearrangement joins TRBV2 to TRBJ2-7; D unresolved. Trimming removed 6 bases from V and 1 base from J, with 13 bases in between. The CDR3 spans 14 residues. Germline CDR1 reads SNHLY; CDR2 reads FYNNEI. Here the CDR3 reads CASRKTTNSYEQYF. CDR3 coding DNA: TGTGCCAGCAGAAAAACGACAAATTCCTACGAGCAGTACTTC.

There are many counts of this clonotype. The V call is TRBV27, the J call TRBJ2-1; 11 positions agree with TRBD2. This CDR3 contains 17 residues. The ends lost 3 bases at V and 4 bases at J; junction bases unmatched: 8. Per the germline V gene, CDR1 is MNHEY and CDR2 is SMNVEV (reference sequence). The CDR3 DNA is TGTGCCAGCAGTTTGATGGGAGGGACTAGCGGTTACAATGAGCAGTTCTTC. As protein: CASSLMGGTSGYNEQFF.

This clonotype has ten or more counts. The CDR3 DNA follows: TGTGCCAGCAGCTCGCGACTAGCGGGAGGGCCGGTCGAGCAGTACTTC. Protein: CASSSRLAGGPVEQYF. This chain connects TRBV5-8 to TRBJ2-7; 14 nucleotides line up with TRBD2. From germline, CDR1 is SGHTS and CDR2 YDEGEE. The CDR3 has 16 amino acids. J lost 6 bases, V lost 3 bases, and 8 bases had no gene match. Full variable domain (outside the CDR3, taken from reference TRBV5-8 and TRBJ2-7): EAGVTQSPTHLIKTRGQQATLRCSPISGHTSVYWYQQALGLGLQFLLWYDEGEERNRGNFPPRFSGRQFPNYSSELNVNALELEDSALYLCASSSRLAGGPVEQYFGPGTRLTVT.

This clonotype turned up a few times. The chain joins TRBV4-1 to TRBJ2-1; TRBD2 aligns across 7 bases. The CDR3 sequence is 18 residues long. Germline assignment: CDR1 MGHRA and CDR2 YSYEKL. After removal of 1 base from V and 8 bases from J, the junction contained 17 bases not matched to a gene. DNA of the CDR3: TGCGCCAGCAGCCAAGTTTATTTGATAGCGGGCGGGGGATATGAGCAGTTCTTC. It specifies CASSQVYLIAGGGYEQFF.

This clonotype was found many times. V gene TRBV20-1 combines with J gene TRBJ2-3, with TRBD2 identical over 13 bases. J lost 0 bases, V lost 0 bases, and 6 bases had no gene match. CDR1 and CDR2 (germline): DFQATT, SNEGSKA (reference sequence). The CDR3 sequence is 18 residues long. CDR3 region: CSARDMGLAGKSTDTQYF. The DNA of the CDR3 is TGCAGTGCTAGAGATATGGGACTAGCGGGGAAGAGCACAGATACGCAGTATTTT.

Many counts were recorded for this clonotype. This rearrangement joins TRBV28 to TRBJ1-2; D is unclear. V gave up 11 bases and J gave up 4 bases, with 11 bases separating them. The CDR3 runs to 11 residues. CDR1 and CDR2 from the germline V gene are MDHEN and SYDVKM. The CDR3, as DNA: TGTGCCGCCTCCAAGAGCTATGGCTACACCTTC. As protein: CAASKSYGYTF.

This clonotype was observed at least ten times. The V and J genes are TRBV27 and TRBJ1-4; D is undetermined. Germline V gene lookup returns CDR1 MNHEY and CDR2 SMNVEV (reference sequence). V was shortened by 5 bases and J by 8 bases, with 12 bases between the two germline ends. The CDR3 has 13 residues. The CDR3 region is CASSTRTGEKLFF. CDR3 nucleotide sequence: TGTGCCAGCAGTACCCGGACGGGGGAAAAACTGTTTTTT. Combining the CDR3 with reference TRBV27 and TRBJ1-4 gives the whole variable domain EAQVTQNPRYLITVTGKKLTVTCSQNMNHEYMSWYRQDPGLGLRQIYYSMNVEVTDKGDVPEGYKVSRKEKRNFPLILESPSPNQTSLYFCASSTRTGEKLFFGSGTQLSVL.

A word on this clonotype: One end of the junction does not line up with germline, which may come from a read error. This chain connects TRBV24-1 to TRBJ2-3; 8 positions match TRBD2. This CDR3 contains 16 residues. From germline, CDR1 is KGHDR and CDR2 SFDVKD. This CDR3 is CATSDKGTRSTDMQYF. CDR3 coding DNA: TGTGCCACCAGTGATAAGGGGACTAGGAGCACAGATATGCAGTATTTT.

This clonotype showed up many times. The J gene is TRBJ1-5, the V gene TRBV28; TRBD1 is a possible D gene (6 bases). The CDR3 consists of 14 residues. The V gene's germline CDR1 is MDHEN and CDR2 SYDVKM. Deletions cut 6 bases from V and 6 bases from J, with 15 bases between. The CDR3 protein is CASSPNRELQPQHF. The CDR3 region has the DNA TGTGCCAGCAGCCCAAACAGGGAGCTTCAGCCCCAGCATTTT. Full variable domain (rest looked up from reference TRBV28 and TRBJ1-5): DVKVTQSSRYLVKRTGEKVFLECVQDMDHENMFWYRQDPGLGLRLIYFSYDVKMKEKGDIPEGYSVSREKKERFSLILESASTNQTSMYLCASSPNRELQPQHFGDGTRLSIL.

This clonotype was recorded at least ten times. The chain combines TRBV20-1 with TRBJ2-7; 11 bases align to TRBD2. Germline trimming cut 7 bases from V and 1 base from J; bases unmatched to any gene: 9. Germline loops: CDR1 DFQATT, CDR2 SNEGSKA (reference sequence). This CDR3 has 15 amino acids. CDR3 bases: TGCAGTGGGAGCGGAACTAGCGGGAGTTCCTACGAGCAGTACTTC. This sequence encodes CSGSGTSGSSYEQYF.

This clonotype showed up many times. For the CDR3, the DNA is TGTGCCTGGAGTGTGGGGGACATAGGCGAAAGGGGCTACACCTTC. Its translation is CAWSVGDIGERGYTF. This sequence joins TRBV30 and TRBJ1-2; tentative D call: TRBD1 (6 bases). CDR1 GTSNPN and CDR2 SVGIG come from the germline V gene (reference sequence). V was shortened by 0 bases and J by 8 bases, with 19 bases between the two germline ends. The CDR3 has 15 residues.

This clonotype was observed a handful of times. V is TRBV7-9 and J is TRBJ2-1; D unresolved. With 6 bases removed from V and 9 bases from J, the gap between germline ends came to 24 bases. The CDR3 loop spans 16 amino acids. Per the germline V gene, CDR1 is SEHNR and CDR2 is FQNEAQ (reference sequence). CDR3 region: CASSAVEDPTPAEQFF. The CDR3 region has the DNA TGTGCCAGCAGTGCCGTCGAGGACCCGACCCCGGCTGAGCAGTTCTTC.

This clonotype was seen more than once but under ten times. The chain employs TRBV20-1 and TRBJ2-1, with TRBD2 matching over 14 bases. The CDR3 contains 15 residues. Trimming removed 0 bases from V and 7 bases from J; junction bases left unmatched: 2. Germline V gives CDR1 DFQATT, CDR2 SNEGSKA (reference sequence). CDR3 sequence reads: CSARDRLAGGNEQFF. For the CDR3, the DNA is TGCAGTGCTAGAGATAGACTAGCGGGAGGGAATGAGCAGTTCTTC.

This clonotype was recorded at least ten times. CDR3: CASSFRNSGANVLTF. In DNA form, the CDR3 reads TGTGCCAGCAGTTTCCGGAACTCTGGGGCCAACGTCCTGACTTTC. The genes are TRBV28 and TRBJ2-6; D gene unclear. The germline CDR1 and CDR2 sequences are MDHEN and SYDVKM. The CDR3 has 15 amino acids. Trimming left V 3 bases short and J 0 bases short, with 6 bases between.

This clonotype was seen many times. The chain combines TRBV12-3 or TRBV12-4 with TRBJ1-5; 11 nucleotides line up with TRBD1. There are 14 residues in the CDR3. V shed 7 bases and J 9 bases; nucleotides not matched to a gene: 8. The chain's CDR3 is CASKPGTGGRPQHF. As DNA, the CDR3 is TGTGCCAGCAAGCCCGGGACAGGGGGACGGCCCCAGCATTTT.